What follows describes a single T cell receptor (beta chain). Its antigen is not known. The entry originates in a study of CD8+ T cells in alopecia areata. Background on the study: Those treated were given oral tofacitinib at 5 to 10 mg twice daily.

cDNA reverse transcribed from extracted RNA served as the sequencing template. Clones were read by immunoSEQ multiplex PCR, and TCRdb kept only the in-frame ones, dropping some. The repertoire holds 100,000 to 150,000 clones, with over 60% as singletons. Treatment denoted: oral pan-JAK inhibitor, 5-10 mg twice daily. The investigators collected lesional scalp punch biopsies and peripheral blood from alopecia areata patients. General study results and limits: There were many expanded lesional clones persisting in scalp and blood during tofacitinib.

This TCR was sampled from a human donor with alopecia areata. Specimen: CD4+ T cells sorted from blood, collected at week 4, from a patient treated with tofacitinib.

CDR3: CASSPKRAGGSYNEQFF. DNA for the CDR3: TGTGCCAGCAGCCCCAAGCGAGCGGGGGGCTCCTACAATGAGCAGTTCTTC. The rearrangement uses TRBV7-2 and TRBJ2-1, with TRBD2 matching 9 bases. Germline CDR1 and CDR2: SGHTA and FQGNSA. V shed 5 bases and J 0 bases; nucleotides not matched to a gene: 8. The CDR3 has 17 amino acids.